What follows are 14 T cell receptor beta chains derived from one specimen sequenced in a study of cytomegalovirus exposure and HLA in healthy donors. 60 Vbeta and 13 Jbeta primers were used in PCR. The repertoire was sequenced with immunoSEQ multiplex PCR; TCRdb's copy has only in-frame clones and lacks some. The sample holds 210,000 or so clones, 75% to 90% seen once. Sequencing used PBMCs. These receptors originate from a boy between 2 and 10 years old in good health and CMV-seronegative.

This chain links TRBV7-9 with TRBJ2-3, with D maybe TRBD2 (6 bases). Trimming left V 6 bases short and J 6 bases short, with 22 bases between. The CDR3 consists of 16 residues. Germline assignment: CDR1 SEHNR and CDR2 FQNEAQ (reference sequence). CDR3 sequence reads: CASSTGSGWYEDTQYF. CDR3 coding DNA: TGTGCCAGCAGTACCGGGAGCGGGTGGTATGAGGATACGCAGTATTTT. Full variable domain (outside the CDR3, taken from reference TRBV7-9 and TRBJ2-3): DTGVSQNPRHKITKRGQNVTFRCDPISEHNRLYWYRQTLGQGPEFLTYFQNEAQLEKSRLLSDRFSAERPKGSFSTLEIQRTEQGDSAMYLCASSTGSGWYEDTQYFGPGTRLTVL.

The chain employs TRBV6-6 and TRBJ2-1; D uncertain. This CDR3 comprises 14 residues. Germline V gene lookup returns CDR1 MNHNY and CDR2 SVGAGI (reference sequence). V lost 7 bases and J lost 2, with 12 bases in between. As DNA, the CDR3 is TGTGCCAGCAACCCTCAGGAACCCTACAATGAGCAGTTCTTC. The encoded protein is CASNPQEPYNEQFF.

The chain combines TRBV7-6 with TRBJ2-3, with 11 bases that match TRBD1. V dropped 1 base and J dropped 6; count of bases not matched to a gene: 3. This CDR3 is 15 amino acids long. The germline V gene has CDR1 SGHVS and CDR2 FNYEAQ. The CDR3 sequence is CASSLGTGGVDTQYF. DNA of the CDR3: TGTGCCAGCAGCTTAGGGACAGGGGGCGTGGATACGCAGTATTTT.

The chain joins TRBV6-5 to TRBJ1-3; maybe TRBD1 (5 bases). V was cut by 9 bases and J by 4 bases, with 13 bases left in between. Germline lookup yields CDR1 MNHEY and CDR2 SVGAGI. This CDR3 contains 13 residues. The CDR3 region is CASKQGKGNTIYF. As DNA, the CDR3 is TGTGCCAGTAAGCAGGGCAAGGGAAACACCATATATTTT.

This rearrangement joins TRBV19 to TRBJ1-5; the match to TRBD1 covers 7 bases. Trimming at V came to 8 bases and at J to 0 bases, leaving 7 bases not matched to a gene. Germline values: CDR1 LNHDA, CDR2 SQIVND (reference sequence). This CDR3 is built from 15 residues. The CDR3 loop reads CASQAGTASNQPQHF. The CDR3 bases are TGTGCCAGTCAAGCCGGGACAGCTAGCAATCAGCCCCAGCATTTT.

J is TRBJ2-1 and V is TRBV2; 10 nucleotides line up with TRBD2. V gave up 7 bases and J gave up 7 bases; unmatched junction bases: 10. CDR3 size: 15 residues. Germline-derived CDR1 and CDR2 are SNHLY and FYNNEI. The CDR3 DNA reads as TGTGCCAGCACCTCTGGAGCGGGGGGGCGTAATGAGCAGTTCTTC. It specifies CASTSGAGGRNEQFF.

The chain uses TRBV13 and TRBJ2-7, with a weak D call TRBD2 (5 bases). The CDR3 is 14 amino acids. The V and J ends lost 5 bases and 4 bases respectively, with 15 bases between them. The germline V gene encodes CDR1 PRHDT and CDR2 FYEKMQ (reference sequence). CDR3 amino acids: CASSARGRAYEQYF. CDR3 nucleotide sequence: TGTGCCAGCAGCGCCCGGGGTAGAGCATACGAGCAGTACTTC.

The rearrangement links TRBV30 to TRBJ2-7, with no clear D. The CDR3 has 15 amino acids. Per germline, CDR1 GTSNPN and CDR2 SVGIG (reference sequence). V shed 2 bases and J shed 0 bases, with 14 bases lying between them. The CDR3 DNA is TGTGCCTGGAGTCCACCCCTGGGCAGCTCCTACGAGCAGTACTTC. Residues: CAWSPPLGSSYEQYF.

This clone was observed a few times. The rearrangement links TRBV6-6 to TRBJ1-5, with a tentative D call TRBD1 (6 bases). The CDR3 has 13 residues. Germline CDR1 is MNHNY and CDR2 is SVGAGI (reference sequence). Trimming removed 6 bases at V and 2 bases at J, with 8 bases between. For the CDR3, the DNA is TGTGCCAGCAGCGAGGGGGGCAATCAGCCCCAGCATTTT. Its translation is CASSEGGNQPQHF.

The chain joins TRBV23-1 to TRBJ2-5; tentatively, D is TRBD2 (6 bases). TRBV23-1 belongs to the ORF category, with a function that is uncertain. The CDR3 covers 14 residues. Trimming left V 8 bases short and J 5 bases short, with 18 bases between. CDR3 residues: CASSGRKRGETQYF. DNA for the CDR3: TGCGCCAGCTCGGGGAGGAAACGAGGGGAGACCCAGTACTTC.

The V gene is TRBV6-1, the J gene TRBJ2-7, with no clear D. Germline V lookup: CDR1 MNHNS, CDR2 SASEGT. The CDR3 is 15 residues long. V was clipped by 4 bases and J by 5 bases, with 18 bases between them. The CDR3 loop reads CASSVLEEVGHEQYF. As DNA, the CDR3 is TGTGCCAGCAGTGTTCTTGAAGAGGTCGGCCACGAGCAGTACTTC.

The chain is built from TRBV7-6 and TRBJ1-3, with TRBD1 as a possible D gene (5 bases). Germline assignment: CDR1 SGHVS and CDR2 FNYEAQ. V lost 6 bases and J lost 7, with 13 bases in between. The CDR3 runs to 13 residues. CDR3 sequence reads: CASRRQGGNTIYF. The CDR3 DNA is TGTGCCAGCAGAAGGCAGGGTGGTAACACCATATATTTT.

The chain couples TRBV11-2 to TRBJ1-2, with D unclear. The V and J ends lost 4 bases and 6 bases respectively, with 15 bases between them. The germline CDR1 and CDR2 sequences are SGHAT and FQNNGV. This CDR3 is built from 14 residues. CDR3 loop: CASSSNRRGDGYTF. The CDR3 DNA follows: TGTGCCAGCAGCTCTAACCGACGGGGTGATGGCTACACCTTC.

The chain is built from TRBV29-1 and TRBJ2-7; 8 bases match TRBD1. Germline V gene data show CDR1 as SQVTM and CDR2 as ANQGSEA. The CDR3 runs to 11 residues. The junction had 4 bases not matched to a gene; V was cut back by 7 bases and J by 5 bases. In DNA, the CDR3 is TGCAGCGGTACAGGGGGTGACGAGCAGTACTTC. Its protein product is CSGTGGDEQYF.